These 5 T cell receptor beta chains came from one sample sequenced in a study of monozygotic twins with inflammatory bowel disease. TCRdb re-analyzed the 5' RACE reads; it lists each CDR3 protein once, without DNA. The sample has 200,000 to 250,000 distinct CDR3 sequences. Specimen: blood. The source of these receptors is a human donor with ulcerative colitis or Crohn's disease, or a healthy co-twin of an affected twin (not recorded which).

CDR3 loop: CASSDSGGGGTDTQYF. The V gene is TRBV6-4, the J gene TRBJ2-3; TCRdb designates TRBD2, a call that cannot be tested without DNA. CDR1 is MRHNA, CDR2 SNTAGT, per germline. The CDR3 consists of 16 residues.

The chain couples TRBV5-1 to TRBJ2-3; TCRdb designates TRBD1, a call that cannot be tested without DNA. There are 16 residues in the CDR3. Per the germline V gene, CDR1 is SGHRS and CDR2 is YFSETQ. This CDR3 is CASSLAAPRGTDTQYF.

The J gene is TRBJ2-1, the V gene TRBV5-1; with no DNA, the TCRdb D assignment of TRBD2 cannot be verified. The CDR3 has 17 amino acids. Germline CDR1 and CDR2: SGHRS and YFSETQ. The CDR3 is CASSSPPQAGGNNEQFF.

The V call is TRBV20-1, the J call TRBJ2-3. Germline CDR1 and CDR2: DFQATT and SNEGSKA (reference sequence). The CDR3 has 14 amino acids. The CDR3 protein is CSADLRASTDTQYF.

This rearrangement joins TRBV5-1 to TRBJ2-7; no DNA is available, so the TRBD2 call from TCRdb remains unchecked. The CDR3 has 14 amino acids. Germline CDR1 reads SGHRS; CDR2 reads YFSETQ. CDR3 loop: CASSFAGPHYEQYF.